Listed below are T cell receptor beta chains from one sample, sequenced in a study of T cell responses to AZD1222 COVID-19 vaccine. Sequencing used immunoSEQ multiplex PCR; TCRdb keeps in-frame clones, though not all of them. Seen here are nearly 110,000 clones, about 89% observed once, and the top ten hold approximately 5.6%. The sample here was peripheral blood, taken 28 days after the second AZD1222 dose. The source of these receptors is an adult who received the AZD1222 COVID-19 vaccine. Each CDR3 is given with its conserved first and last residue. A D gene is named only where the DNA matches it firmly. Clone size is given for some rows only: seen once, a few or many times, or a class if the clone is expanded.

clone size: once
V gene: TRBV9
D gene: .
J gene: TRBJ2-1
CDR3 protein: CASSVAGVANEQFF
CDR3 DNA: TGTGCCAGCAGCGTAGCAGGAGTTGCAAATGAGCAGTTCTTC

clone size: .
V gene: TRBV5-4
D gene: TRBD1
J gene: TRBJ1-2
CDR3 protein: CASSQTTGANYGYTF
CDR3 DNA: TGTGCCAGCAGCCAGACGACAGGGGCGAACTATGGCTACACCTTC

clone size: once
V gene: TRBV27
D gene: .
J gene: TRBJ2-2
CDR3 protein: CASSLHGTANTGELFF
CDR3 DNA: TGTGCCAGCAGTTTACACGGGACCGCGAACACCGGGGAGCTGTTTTTT

clone size: once
V gene: TRBV27
D gene: .
J gene: TRBJ1-2
CDR3 protein: CASKGNYGYTF
CDR3 DNA: TGTGCCAGCAAGGGGAACTATGGCTACACCTTC

clone size: .
V gene: TRBV5-1
D gene: .
J gene: TRBJ2-6
CDR3 protein: CASQPGTVPPVLTF
CDR3 DNA: TGCGCCAGCCAACCCGGGACCGTCCCCCCCGTCCTGACTTTC

clone size: .
V gene: TRBV25-1
D gene: .
J gene: TRBJ2-5
CDR3 protein: CASSDLLALQETQYF
CDR3 DNA: TGTGCCAGCAGTGATCTTCTAGCGTTACAAGAGACCCAGTACTTC

clone size: .
V gene: TRBV5-1
D gene: .
J gene: TRBJ1-2
CDR3 protein: CASSLDEGLYGYTF
CDR3 DNA: TGCGCCAGCAGCTTGGATGAGGGGCTGTATGGCTACACCTTC

clone size: .
V gene: TRBV5-4
D gene: .
J gene: TRBJ1-1
CDR3 protein: CASSPSGGMNTEAFF
CDR3 DNA: TGTGCCAGCAGCCCATCCGGAGGAATGAACACTGAAGCTTTCTTT

clone size: .
V gene: TRBV6-5
D gene: .
J gene: TRBJ1-1
CDR3 protein: CASSLGGSRAFF
CDR3 DNA: TGTGCCAGCAGTTTGGGGGGCTCACGGGCTTTCTTT

clone size: .
V gene: TRBV5-1
D gene: .
J gene: TRBJ2-1
CDR3 protein: CASRPPGGTYNEQFF
CDR3 DNA: TGCGCCAGCAGACCCCCCGGTGGGACCTACAATGAGCAGTTCTTC

clone size: .
V gene: TRBV4-1
D gene: TRBD1
J gene: TRBJ2-1
CDR3 protein: CASRDRGRNEQFF
CDR3 DNA: TGCGCCAGCCGGGACAGGGGTAGGAATGAGCAGTTCTTC

clone size: few
V gene: TRBV30
D gene: .
J gene: TRBJ1-5
CDR3 protein: CAWQDSGNQPQHF
CDR3 DNA: TGTGCCTGGCAGGACAGTGGCAATCAGCCCCAGCATTTT

clone size: .
V gene: TRBV4-1
D gene: .
J gene: TRBJ1-4
CDR3 protein: CASSQDEMEGIEKLFF
CDR3 DNA: TGCGCCAGCAGCCAAGATGAGATGGAGGGTATCGAAAAACTGTTTTTT

clone size: .
V gene: TRBV3-1/TRBV3-2
D gene: .
J gene: TRBJ2-5
CDR3 protein: CASSQRSQETQYF
CDR3 DNA: TGTGCCAGCAGCCAAAGGAGCCAAGAGACCCAGTACTTC

clone size: .
V gene: TRBV7-2
D gene: TRBD2
J gene: TRBJ2-2
CDR3 protein: CASSALAGGPEGSGELFF
CDR3 DNA: TGTGCCAGCAGCGCACTAGCGGGGGGGCCCGAAGGTTCCGGGGAGCTGTTTTTT

clone size: .
V gene: TRBV12-3/TRBV12-4
D gene: TRBD2
J gene: TRBJ2-7
CDR3 protein: CASAAGGAYERYF
CDR3 DNA: TGTGCCAGCGCAGCCGGGGGGGCCTACGAGCGGTACTTC

clone size: .
V gene: TRBV27
D gene: .
J gene: TRBJ1-2
CDR3 protein: CASSFRGGDGYTF
CDR3 DNA: TGTGCCAGCAGTTTTCGGGGGGGAGATGGCTACACCTTC

clone size: once
V gene: TRBV19
D gene: .
J gene: TRBJ2-5
CDR3 protein: CASSMDEMETQYF
CDR3 DNA: TGTGCCAGTAGTATGGACGAAATGGAGACCCAGTACTTC

clone size: .
V gene: TRBV3-1/TRBV3-2
D gene: TRBD2
J gene: TRBJ2-7
CDR3 protein: CASSQDPSGRGGEQYF
CDR3 DNA: TGTGCCAGCAGCCAAGATCCTAGCGGGAGGGGGGGCGAGCAGTACTTC

clone size: .
V gene: TRBV11-2
D gene: TRBD2
J gene: TRBJ2-5
CDR3 protein: CASSSLTSGTQETQYF
CDR3 DNA: TGTGCCAGCAGCTCCCTGACTAGCGGGACCCAAGAGACCCAGTACTTC

clone size: .
V gene: TRBV18
D gene: TRBD1
J gene: TRBJ2-7
CDR3 protein: CASSPMGTGVKYF
CDR3 DNA: TGTGCCAGCTCCCCTATGGGGACAGGGGTGAAGTACTTC

clone size: .
V gene: TRBV19
D gene: .
J gene: TRBJ2-1
CDR3 protein: CASSIGVGDNEQFF
CDR3 DNA: TGTGCCAGTAGTATAGGGGTTGGGGACAATGAGCAGTTCTTC

clone size: .
V gene: TRBV24-1
D gene: .
J gene: TRBJ2-3
CDR3 protein: CATSDPTRGTDTQYF
CDR3 DNA: TGTGCCACCAGTGACCCGACTAGGGGCACAGATACGCAGTATTTT

clone size: once
V gene: TRBV28
D gene: .
J gene: TRBJ1-4
CDR3 protein: CASSLWNRPAATNEKLFF
CDR3 DNA: TGTGCCAGCAGTTTATGGAACAGGCCGGCTGCAACTAATGAAAAACTGTTTTTT

clone size: .
V gene: TRBV7-2
D gene: .
J gene: TRBJ1-5
CDR3 protein: CASSLGVAVLNQPQHF
CDR3 DNA: TGTGCCAGCAGCTTAGGAGTGGCGGTGCTGAATCAGCCCCAGCATTTT

clone size: .
V gene: TRBV4-1
D gene: .
J gene: TRBJ2-6
CDR3 protein: CASSQGGGTSSGANVLTF
CDR3 DNA: TGCGCCAGCAGCCAAGGGGGCGGGACCAGCTCTGGGGCCAACGTCCTGACTTTC

clone size: .
V gene: TRBV5-1
D gene: TRBD1
J gene: TRBJ1-4
CDR3 protein: CASSLGTGYNEKLFF
CDR3 DNA: TGCGCCAGCAGCTTGGGGACAGGTTATAATGAAAAACTGTTTTTT

clone size: .
V gene: TRBV29-1
D gene: TRBD2
J gene: TRBJ2-1
CDR3 protein: CSVRTSGRAPNEQFF
CDR3 DNA: TGCAGCGTTCGGACTAGCGGGAGGGCCCCCAATGAGCAGTTCTTC

clone size: .
V gene: TRBV18
D gene: .
J gene: TRBJ2-1
CDR3 protein: CASSPNSYNEQFF
CDR3 DNA: TGTGCCAGCTCACCAAACAGTTACAATGAGCAGTTCTTC

clone size: .
V gene: TRBV19
D gene: TRBD2
J gene: TRBJ2-3
CDR3 protein: CASSSLAVSTDTQYF
CDR3 DNA: TGTGCCAGTAGTAGTCTAGCGGTGAGCACAGATACGCAGTATTTT

clone size: .
V gene: TRBV5-6
D gene: .
J gene: TRBJ1-5
CDR3 protein: CASSLGQRNQPQHF
CDR3 DNA: TGTGCCAGCAGCTTGGGACAGCGAAATCAGCCCCAGCATTTT

clone size: .
V gene: TRBV9
D gene: TRBD1
J gene: TRBJ1-1
CDR3 protein: CASSSGTGNTEAFF
CDR3 DNA: TGTGCCAGCAGCTCCGGGACAGGGAACACTGAAGCTTTCTTT

clone size: .
V gene: TRBV28
D gene: TRBD2
J gene: TRBJ2-7
CDR3 protein: CASSTPGGGEVNEQYF
CDR3 DNA: TGTGCCAGCAGTACCCCGGGGGGGGGCGAGGTCAACGAGCAGTACTTC

clone size: .
V gene: TRBV11-3
D gene: TRBD2
J gene: TRBJ2-2
CDR3 protein: CASSPGGRNTGELFF
CDR3 DNA: TGTGCCAGCAGTCCTGGCGGGAGGAACACCGGGGAGCTGTTTTTT

clone size: .
V gene: TRBV7-9
D gene: .
J gene: TRBJ2-5
CDR3 protein: CASSRRQKQETQYF
CDR3 DNA: TGTGCCAGCAGCCGCCGACAGAAACAAGAGACCCAGTACTTC